One and the same sample provided the 6 T cell receptor beta chains below, sequenced in a study of CD8 T cells in ankylosing spondylitis. One entry per CDR3 protein results from TCRdb running MiXCR on the 5' RACE reads. The sample lists 250,000 or so distinct CDR3 sequences; approximately 10% were seen once. The sample comprised blood, either unsorted or a sorted T cell fraction (not recorded which). Every receptor here comes from a male donor with ankylosing spondylitis or in good health (not recorded which).

This rearrangement joins TRBV7-9 to TRBJ1-2, with D unclear. With 4 bases removed from V and 4 bases from J, the gap between germline ends came to 13 bases. The CDR3 is made up of 14 amino acids. Germline V gene lookup returns CDR1 SEHNR and CDR2 FQNEAQ (reference sequence). Here the CDR3 DNA reads TGTGCCAGCAGCTCCGGAGGGCATCCCTATGGCTACACCTTC. Translating gives CASSSGGHPYGYTF. Based on the CDR3 plus reference TRBV7-9 and TRBJ1-2, the full variable domain is DTGVSQNPRHKITKRGQNVTFRCDPISEHNRLYWYRQTLGQGPEFLTYFQNEAQLEKSRLLSDRFSAERPKGSFSTLEIQRTEQGDSAMYLCASSSGGHPYGYTFGSGTRLTVV.

This clonotype was counted many times. The chain links TRBV20-1 to TRBJ1-1; D is unclear. Germline CDR1 is DFQATT and CDR2 is SNEGSKA (reference sequence). This CDR3 comprises 13 residues. V was trimmed by 1 base and J by 4 bases, leaving 10 bases between them. CDR3 residues: CSARASKLTEAFF. CDR3 DNA: TGCAGTGCTAGAGCCAGTAAACTCACTGAAGCTTTCTTT.

There are many counts of this clonotype. The V call is TRBV4-2, the J call TRBJ2-3; no clear D gene. The CDR3 length is 11 residues. Deletions cut 5 bases from V and 6 bases from J, with 6 bases between. Germline CDR1 LGHNA, CDR2 YNFKEQ. The CDR3 sequence: CASSTGDTQYF. The CDR3 bases are TGTGCCAGCAGCACGGGTGATACGCAGTATTTT.

This clonotype was seen ten or more times. The chain has TRBV12-3 or TRBV12-4 and TRBJ1-6, with TRBD1 as a possible D gene (5 bases). The V gene lost 5 bases and the J gene lost 7 bases, with 18 bases spanning the gap. This CDR3 spans 16 amino acids. CDR3 nucleotides: TGTGCCAGCAGTGGGGTGACAATACCAGGGAATTCACCCCTCCACTTT. It specifies CASSGVTIPGNSPLHF.

In this sample, this clonotype turned up many times. The rearrangement links TRBV3-1 to TRBJ2-1; 8 positions agree with TRBD2. From germline, CDR1 is LGHDT and CDR2 YNNKEL (reference sequence). The CDR3 has 18 amino acids. V lost 1 base to trimming and J lost 4 bases; unmatched junction nucleotides: 12. CDR3 loop: CASSQAHSRGGPYNEQFF. CDR3 bases: TGTGCCAGCAGCCAAGCCCACTCCCGCGGGGGGCCTTACAATGAGCAGTTCTTC.

This clonotype appeared many times. The chain combines TRBV11-2 with TRBJ1-5; D unresolved. This CDR3 has 13 residues. Germline V gene lookup returns CDR1 SGHAT and CDR2 FQNNGV. V lost 1 base to trimming and J lost 6 bases, with 7 bases between them. The CDR3 nucleotides read TGTGCCAGCAGCTTAGGTATAGGTCAGCCCCAGCATTTT. This encodes CASSLGIGQPQHF.